Below, 2 T cell receptor beta chains from the same sample are listed, as sequenced in a study of blood T cell repertoires in COVID-19. Produced via immunoSEQ multiplex PCR; TCRdb's table is partial and in-frame only. The sample contains 180,000 or so clones, roughly 90% of which appear only once. The sequenced sample was PBMCs or T cells enriched from blood (not recorded which). These receptors came from a human donor with acute COVID-19. The donor label of this sample is uncertain.

The gene calls are TRBV27 and TRBJ1-2; D unresolved. Germline CDR1 reads MNHEY; CDR2 reads SMNVEV (reference sequence). Deletions cut 0 bases from V and 3 bases from J, with 8 bases between. CDR3 length equals 14 residues. In DNA form, the CDR3 reads TGTGCCAGCAGTTTATCGAGAGAGTACTATGGCTACACCTTC. Translation gives CASSLSREYYGYTF.

The chain carries TRBV21-1 and TRBJ2-7; the table's TRBD1 call for D was not verified on the DNA. TRBV21-1 is given as a pseudogene. CDR3 size: 14 residues. CDR3 nucleotide sequence: TGTGCCAGCAGCAAAACAGGGAAGGGTTACGAGCAGTACTTC. Translated: CASSKTGKGYEQYF.